Listed here is a single TCR beta chain. Antigen: not known. The PCR used 60 Vbeta and 13 Jbeta primers. Measured with immunoSEQ multiplex PCR; TCRdb has only the in-frame clones, and not every one. The sample consists of 100,000 to 150,000 clones, about 78% of them appearing once. The sample comes from a study of cytomegalovirus exposure and HLA in healthy donors. Study observations and caveats: Likely technical artifact: a cluster of highly shared sequence variants. A missense DCLRE1C variant was associated with V- and J-gene trimming of TCR beta chains in a later analysis, and an independent cohort replicated the association. A later look showed TCR association rates differing by HLA locus, highest for DRB1 and lowest for HLA-C. From TCR beta sequences, most subjects' HLA-A and HLA-B alleles were reportedly predicted accurately.

The source of this sequence is a female donor in good health and CMV-seronegative. Sequencing was done on a sample of PBMCs.

DNA of the CDR3: TGTGCCAGCATGGTGAGAGATACGCAGTATTTT. This codes for CASMVRDTQYF. The rearrangement uses TRBV5-4 and TRBJ2-3, with D unresolved. Trimming pared 6 bases from V and 5 bases from J, leaving 7 bases between. This CDR3 region has 11 residues. In germline, CDR1 is SGHNT, CDR2 YYREEE (reference sequence). Drawing the rest from reference TRBV5-4 and TRBJ2-3, the complete variable domain is ETGVTQSPTHLIKTRGQQVTLRCSSQSGHNTVSWYQQALGQGPQFIFQYYREEENGRGNFPPRFSGLQFPNYSSELNVNALELDDSALYLCASMVRDTQYFGPGTRLTVL.